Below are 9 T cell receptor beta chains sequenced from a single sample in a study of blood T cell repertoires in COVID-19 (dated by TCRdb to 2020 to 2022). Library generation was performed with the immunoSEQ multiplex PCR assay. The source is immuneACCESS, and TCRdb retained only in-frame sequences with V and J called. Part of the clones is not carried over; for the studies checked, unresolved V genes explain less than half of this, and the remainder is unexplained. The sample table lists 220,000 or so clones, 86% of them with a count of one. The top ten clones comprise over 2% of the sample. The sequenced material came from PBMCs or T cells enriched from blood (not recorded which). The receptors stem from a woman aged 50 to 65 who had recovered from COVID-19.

CDR3 loop: CASSQGGEGPEVFNYGYTF. The CDR3 DNA reads TGTGCCAGCAGCCAAGGGGGGGAGGGCCCAGAGGTTTTCAACTATGGCTACACCTTC. The rearrangement joins TRBV3-1 (or the pseudogene TRBV3-2) to TRBJ1-2, with D possibly TRBD1 on 5 matching bases. CDR3 size: 19 residues. Between the trimmed V and J ends, which lost 1 base and 2 bases, there was a span of 23 bases. Germline lookup yields CDR1 LGHDT and CDR2 YNNKEL (reference sequence).

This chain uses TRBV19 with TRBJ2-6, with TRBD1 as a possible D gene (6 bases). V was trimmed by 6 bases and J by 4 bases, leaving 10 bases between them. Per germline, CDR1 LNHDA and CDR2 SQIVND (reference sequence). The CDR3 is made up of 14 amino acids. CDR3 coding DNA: TGTGCCAGTAGGCAGGGGAGAGGGGCCAACGTCCTGACTTTC. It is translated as CASRQGRGANVLTF. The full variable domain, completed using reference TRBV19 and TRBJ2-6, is DGGITQSPKYLFRKEGQNVTLSCEQNLNHDAMYWYRQDPGQGLRLIYYSQIVNDFQKGDIAEGYSVSREKKESFPLTVTSAQKNPTAFYLCASRQGRGANVLTFGAGSRLTVL.

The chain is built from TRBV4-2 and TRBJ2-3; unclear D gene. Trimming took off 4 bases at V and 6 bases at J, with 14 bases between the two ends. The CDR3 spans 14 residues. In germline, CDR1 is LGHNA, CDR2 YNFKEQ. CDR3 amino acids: CASSPRSEADTQYF. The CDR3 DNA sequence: TGTGCCAGCAGCCCGAGATCCGAGGCCGATACGCAGTATTTT.

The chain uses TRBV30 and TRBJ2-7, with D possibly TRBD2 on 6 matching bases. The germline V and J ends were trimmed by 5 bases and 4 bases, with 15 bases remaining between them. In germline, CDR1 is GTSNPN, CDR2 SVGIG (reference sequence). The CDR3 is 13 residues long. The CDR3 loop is CAWEGLGEYEQYF. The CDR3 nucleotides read TGTGCCTGGGAGGGACTGGGAGAATACGAGCAGTACTTC.

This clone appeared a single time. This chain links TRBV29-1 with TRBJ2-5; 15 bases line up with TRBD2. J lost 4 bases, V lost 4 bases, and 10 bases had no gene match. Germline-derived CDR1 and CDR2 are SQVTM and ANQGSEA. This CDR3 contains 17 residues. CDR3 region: CSVGGLAGGPGGETQYF. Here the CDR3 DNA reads TGCAGCGTTGGTGGACTAGCGGGGGGGCCGGGTGGAGAGACCCAGTACTTC. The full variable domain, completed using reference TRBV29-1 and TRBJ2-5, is SAVISQKPSRDICQRGTSLTIQCQVDSQVTMMFWYRQQPGQSLTLIATANQGSEATYESGFVIDKFPISRPNLTFSTLTVSNMSPEDSSIYLCSVGGLAGGPGGETQYFGPGTRLLVL.

DNA for the CDR3: TGCAGCGTCGCTCCACTGACAGGGGGTTATTACGAGCAGTACTTC. Protein: CSVAPLTGGYYEQYF. The chain combines TRBV29-1 with TRBJ2-7; the match to TRBD1 covers 9 bases. V shed 6 bases, J shed 4 bases, and the junction held 13 bases outside the gene matches. The CDR3 length is 15 residues. The germline V gene has CDR1 SQVTM and CDR2 ANQGSEA.

The DNA for the CDR3 is TGTGCCAGCAGCTTGGGGGACATCACCGAGCAGTACTTC. This encodes CASSLGDITEQYF. The chain combines TRBV5-6 with TRBJ2-7, with a possible D match to TRBD1 (6 bases). Germline V CDR1 and CDR2: SGHDT, YYEEEE. The length of the CDR3 is 13 residues. V lost 0 bases and J lost 6, with 10 bases in between.

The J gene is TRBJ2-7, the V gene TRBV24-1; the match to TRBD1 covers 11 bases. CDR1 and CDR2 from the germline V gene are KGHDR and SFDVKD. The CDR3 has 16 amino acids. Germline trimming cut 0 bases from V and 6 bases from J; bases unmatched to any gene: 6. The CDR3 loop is CATSDLGTGGLGEQYF. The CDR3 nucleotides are TGTGCCACCAGTGATTTGGGGACAGGGGGTCTCGGCGAGCAGTACTTC.

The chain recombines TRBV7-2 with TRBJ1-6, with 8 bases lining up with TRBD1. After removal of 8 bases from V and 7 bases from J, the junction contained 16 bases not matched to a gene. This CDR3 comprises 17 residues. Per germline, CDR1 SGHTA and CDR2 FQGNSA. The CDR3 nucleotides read TGTGCCAGCCGTACAGTGGGGGTGACAGGGGTAAATTCACCCCTCCACTTT. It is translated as CASRTVGVTGVNSPLHF. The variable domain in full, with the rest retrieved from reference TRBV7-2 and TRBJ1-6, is GAGVSQSPSNKVTEKGKDVELRCDPISGHTALYWYRQSLGQGLEFLIYFQGNSAPDKSGLPSDRFSAERTGGSVSTLTIQRTQQEDSAVYLCASRTVGVTGVNSPLHFGNGTRLTVT.